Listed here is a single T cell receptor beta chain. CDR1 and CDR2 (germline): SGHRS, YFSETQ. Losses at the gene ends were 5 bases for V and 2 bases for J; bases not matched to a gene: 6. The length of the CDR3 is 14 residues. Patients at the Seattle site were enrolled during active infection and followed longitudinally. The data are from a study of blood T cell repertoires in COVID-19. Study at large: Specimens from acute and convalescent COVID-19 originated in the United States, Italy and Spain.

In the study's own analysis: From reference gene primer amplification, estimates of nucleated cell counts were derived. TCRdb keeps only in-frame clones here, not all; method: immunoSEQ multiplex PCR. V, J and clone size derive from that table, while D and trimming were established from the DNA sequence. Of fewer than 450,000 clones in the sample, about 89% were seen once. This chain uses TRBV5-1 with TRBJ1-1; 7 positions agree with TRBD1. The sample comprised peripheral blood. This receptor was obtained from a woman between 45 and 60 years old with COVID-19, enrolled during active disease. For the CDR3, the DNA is TGCGCCAGCAGTCGCGAAGGGGGCAACACTGAAGCTTTCTTT. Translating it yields CASSREGGNTEAFF.